Sequencing of this T cell receptor (beta chain) was carried out in a study of CD8 T cells in ankylosing spondylitis. Study outcomes and limitations: Earlier studies detected some motif variants in reactive arthritis synovial fluid and blood. Researchers report that disease-linked clones proved CD8+ and relatively rare in peripheral blood. The authors reported significant enrichment of disease-linked clones in matched ankylosing spondylitis synovial fluid.

Construction of TCR beta libraries was performed using quantitative 5'-RACE with molecular barcodes. TCRdb itself ran the 5' RACE reads through MiXCR, one entry per CDR3 protein. The data show some 290,000 distinct CDR3 sequences, around 20% seen once. This CDR3 has 11 residues. The V gene's germline CDR1 is LGHDT and CDR2 YNNKEL (reference sequence). Deletions cut 1 base from V and 7 bases from J, with 4 bases between. This clonotype was recorded at least ten times. The antigen is unknown. Material for sequencing was blood, either unsorted or a sorted T cell fraction (not recorded which). The genes are TRBV3-1 and TRBJ1-2, with D uncertain. This TCR was sampled from a male donor with ankylosing spondylitis or in good health (not recorded which). CDR3 in amino acids: CASSQVGGYTF. CDR3 nucleotides: TGTGCCAGCAGCCAAGTTGGTGGCTACACCTTC. Full variable domain (rest looked up from reference TRBV3-1 and TRBJ1-2): DTAVSQTPKYLVTQMGNDKSIKCEQNLGHDTMYWYKQDSKKFLKIMFSYNNKELIINETVPNRFSPKSPDKAHLNLHINSLELGDSAVYFCASSQVGGYTFGSGTRLTVV.